A single sample is the source of the 21 T cell receptor beta chains below, sequenced in a study of control samples from healthy donors and cancer patients. Generated by immunoSEQ multiplex PCR, the TCRdb table keeps only in-frame clones and is missing some. In the table there are about 170,000 clones, 94% of which are singletons. Sequencing was done on a sample of blood. All receptors come from a woman between 18 and 29 years old in good health.

The chain carries TRBV28 and TRBJ2-1, with TRBD2 matching over 11 bases. V shed 4 bases, J shed 7 bases, and the junction held 6 bases outside the gene matches. Looked up from germline, CDR1 is MDHEN and CDR2 is SYDVKM. The CDR3 runs 15 residues. CDR3 protein: CASSSLAGARNEQFF. The CDR3 DNA is TGTGCCAGCAGTTCACTAGCGGGAGCGCGAAATGAGCAGTTCTTC.

V gene TRBV7-2 combines with J gene TRBJ2-7, with TRBD2 as a possible D gene (5 bases). Germline V gene sequence: CDR1 SGHTA, CDR2 FQGNSA. V gave up 4 bases and J gave up 6 bases, with 13 bases separating them. This CDR3 is built from 13 residues. The CDR3 loop reads CASSSMVTSEQYF. CDR3 nucleotide sequence: TGTGCCAGCAGCTCTATGGTCACTAGCGAGCAGTACTTC.

The rearrangement joins TRBV28 to TRBJ2-1; D gene uncertain. Looked up from germline, CDR1 is MDHEN and CDR2 is SYDVKM. CDR3 size: 15 residues. The V end lost 6 bases, the J end lost 3 bases, and 15 bases lay between the germline ends. The CDR3 DNA reads as TGTGCCAGCAGCACCGCCGGGCCCCACTACAATGAGCAGTTCTTC. Amino acid sequence: CASSTAGPHYNEQFF.

The rearrangement joins TRBV7-2 to TRBJ1-1, with 8 bases matching TRBD1. Germline V gene sequence: CDR1 SGHTA, CDR2 FQGNSA. The V segment lost 2 bases and the J segment 1 base; nucleotides outside the gene matches: 6. This CDR3 region has 16 residues. The CDR3 loop reads CASSLRPGGGNTEAFF. The CDR3 DNA reads as TGTGCCAGCAGCTTACGACCAGGGGGCGGGAACACTGAAGCTTTCTTT.

The rearrangement joins TRBV6-4 to TRBJ1-4, with D unclear. The CDR3 loop spans 14 amino acids. Germline loops: CDR1 MRHNA, CDR2 SNTAGT. V was trimmed by 4 bases and J by 4 bases, leaving 10 bases between them. The CDR3 DNA is TGTGCCAGCAGTGCCACCTGGGGTAATGAAAAACTGTTTTTT. Translation gives CASSATWGNEKLFF.

This sequence joins TRBV11-2 and TRBJ1-4; D is uncertain. V shed 7 bases and J shed 0 bases, with 9 bases lying between them. The CDR3 runs to 14 residues. Germline V gene sequence: CDR1 SGHAT, CDR2 FQNNGV. The CDR3 region is CASNAGATNEKLFF. CDR3 bases: TGTGCCAGCAATGCTGGTGCAACTAATGAAAAACTGTTTTTT.

The chain couples TRBV6-5 to TRBJ2-1, with TRBD2 identical over 9 bases. V was pared by 9 bases and J by 8 bases, with 14 bases of the junction left unmatched. The CDR3 spans 15 residues. Per germline, CDR1 MNHEY and CDR2 SVGAGI. The CDR3: CASSASSGVRDEQFF. In DNA, the CDR3 is TGTGCCAGTTCTGCCTCTAGCGGGGTGAGGGATGAGCAGTTCTTC.

The chain is built from TRBV27 and TRBJ2-1; D unresolved. Germline V gene data show CDR1 as MNHEY and CDR2 as SMNVEV (reference sequence). V was clipped by 5 bases and J by 2 bases, with 22 bases between them. CDR3 length: 18 residues. For the CDR3, the DNA is TGTGCCAGCAGTCCTCGTTCGGCCTGGGGAACTCCCTACAATGAGCAGTTCTTC. It specifies CASSPRSAWGTPYNEQFF.

The V gene is TRBV2, the J gene TRBJ1-2; D perhaps matches TRBD1 (5 bases). The V end was cut by 8 bases, the J end by 0 bases, with 13 bases between. Germline CDR1 SNHLY, CDR2 FYNNEI. The CDR3 contains 14 residues. The CDR3 reads CASARDRPNYGYTF. DNA for the CDR3: TGTGCCAGCGCACGGGACCGACCTAACTATGGCTACACCTTC.

The chain recombines TRBV14 with TRBJ1-1; no clear D gene. In germline, CDR1 is SGHDN, CDR2 FVKESK. This CDR3 comprises 13 residues. Trimming cost V 4 bases and J 3 bases, with 9 bases left between them. The CDR3 coding sequence is TGTGCCAGCAGCCTCACCCGGGACACTGAAGCTTTCTTT. Its protein product is CASSLTRDTEAFF.

The CDR3: CASSIWGTAETQYF. The DNA for the CDR3 is TGTGCCAGCAGCATCTGGGGGACAGCAGAGACCCAGTACTTC. The rearrangement joins TRBV5-4 to TRBJ2-5; 7 bases agree with TRBD1. The V gene's germline CDR1 is SGHNT and CDR2 YYREEE (reference sequence). Losses at the gene ends were 4 bases for V and 4 bases for J; bases not matched to a gene: 7. CDR3 length: 14 residues.

V usage is TRBV6-5 and J usage is TRBJ1-3; D is undetermined. The germline V gene encodes CDR1 MNHEY and CDR2 SVGAGI. CDR3 length: 15 amino acids. V lost 7 bases and J lost 2, with 15 bases in between. This CDR3 is CASKSEGLTGNTIYF. DNA for the CDR3: TGTGCCAGCAAATCAGAGGGTCTAACTGGAAACACCATATATTTT.

The genes are TRBV7-9 and TRBJ2-5; D possibly corresponds to TRBD1 (5 bases). The CDR3 is 16 residues long. V gave up 1 base and J gave up 2 bases, with 14 bases separating them. Looked up from germline, CDR1 is SEHNR and CDR2 is FQNEAQ (reference sequence). This CDR3 is CASSLGVTEEQETQYF. The CDR3 DNA reads TGTGCCAGCAGCTTAGGGGTGACAGAAGAACAAGAGACCCAGTACTTC. Filled out from reference TRBV7-9 and TRBJ2-5, the complete variable domain reads DTGVSQNPRHKITKRGQNVTFRCDPISEHNRLYWYRQTLGQGPEFLTYFQNEAQLEKSRLLSDRFSAERPKGSFSTLEIQRTEQGDSAMYLCASSLGVTEEQETQYFGPGTRLLVL.

The V gene is TRBV5-4, the J gene TRBJ2-7; 11 nucleotides line up with TRBD1. The V and J ends lost 6 bases and 4 bases, in that order; junction bases with no gene match: 6. This CDR3 has 14 residues. Germline V lookup: CDR1 SGHNT, CDR2 YYREEE (reference sequence). CDR3 DNA sequence: TGTGCCAGCACCATAGGACAGGGGGCATACGAGCAGTACTTC. Its protein product is CASTIGQGAYEQYF.

This chain joins TRBV6-6 and TRBJ1-2; 10 bases line up with TRBD1. After removal of 2 bases from V and 4 bases from J, the junction contained 1 base not matched to a gene. In germline, CDR1 is MNHNY, CDR2 SVGAGI (reference sequence). This CDR3 is built from 14 residues. Here the CDR3 DNA reads TGTGCCAGCAGTTACGGGACAGGGGCCTATGGCTACACCTTC. Protein sequence: CASSYGTGAYGYTF.

J is TRBJ1-4 and V is TRBV11-3; TRBD1 is a possible D gene (5 bases). The germline V and J ends were trimmed by 4 bases and 7 bases, with 13 bases remaining between them. The CDR3 is made up of 14 amino acids. Germline V CDR1 and CDR2: SGHNT, YENEEA. The CDR3 nucleotides are TGTGCCAGCAGCTCGGACAAGGGGATTGAAAAACTGTTTTTT. It specifies CASSSDKGIEKLFF.

The chain combines TRBV28 with TRBJ2-3; D is ambiguous. CDR3 length: 14 residues. Germline CDR1 is MDHEN and CDR2 is SYDVKM. Trimming stripped 5 bases from V and 1 base from J, with 10 bases between. This chain's CDR3 is CASSRSGRTDTQYF. The CDR3 DNA follows: TGTGCCAGCAGTCGGTCAGGACGCACAGATACGCAGTATTTT.

CDR3 residues: CASSRGVYQPQHF. Here the CDR3 DNA reads TGCGCCAGCAGCCGCGGAGTCTATCAGCCCCAGCATTTT. V is TRBV4-1 and J is TRBJ1-5, with D unresolved. The CDR3 totals 13 residues. Trimming shortened V by 4 bases and J by 5 bases, and 9 bases separated the two germline ends. CDR1 is MGHRA, CDR2 YSYEKL, per germline.

V usage is TRBV4-1 and J usage is TRBJ1-6, with 8 bases aligning to TRBD1. Germline trimming cut 0 bases from V and 9 bases from J; bases unmatched to any gene: 7. This CDR3 is built from 16 residues. From germline, CDR1 is MGHRA and CDR2 YSYEKL. This chain's CDR3 is CASSQDYGRGLSPLHF. CDR3 bases: TGCGCCAGCAGCCAAGATTATGGCAGGGGGCTTTCACCCCTCCACTTT.

The chain has TRBV6-1 and TRBJ1-1; D unclear. Deletions cut 0 bases from V and 2 bases from J, with 13 bases between. The CDR3 runs to 16 residues. Per the germline V gene, CDR1 is MNHNS and CDR2 is SASEGT. CDR3: CASSEAQFSRNTEAFF. The DNA of the CDR3 is TGTGCCAGCAGTGAAGCGCAATTCTCCAGAAACACTGAAGCTTTCTTT.

The chain recombines TRBV20-1 with TRBJ1-2, with D unclear. The CDR3 contains 11 residues. Germline CDR1 DFQATT, CDR2 SNEGSKA (reference sequence). Trimming removed 5 bases at V and 1 base at J, with 5 bases between. CDR3 bases: TGCAGTGCTGAGGATAACTATGGCTACACCTTC. The encoded protein is CSAEDNYGYTF.